The entry below gives a single TCR beta chain sequence along with its context. Its antigen remains unknown. The use of a sample-barcoded 5' primer and a J-beta primer mix characterized a second PCR of roughly 6 to 11 cycles. All samples yielded 3 million or more CDR3-containing paired-end reads. A single record per CDR3 protein comes from TCRdb applying MiXCR to the 5' RACE reads. The sample has approximately 880,000 distinct CDR3 sequences; roughly 43% are singletons. This CDR3 contains 15 residues. Germline V gives CDR1 GTSNPN, CDR2 SVGIG (reference sequence). With 2 bases clipped from V and 8 bases from J, the junction kept 8 bases outside the gene matches. This sample is drawn from a study of blood T cells in healthy people across ages. Study conclusions and caveats: A roughly linear fall in TCR beta diversity per million T cells was seen with increasing age.

Researchers report isolating at least 6 million PBMCs per sample. This chain connects TRBV30 to TRBJ2-1, with 11 bases identical to TRBD2. The TCR originated in a man aged 30-40 years in good health. Sequencing input: blood. CDR3: CAWSSLTSGVDEQFF. CDR3 nucleotide sequence: TGTGCCTGGAGTTCCCTGACTAGCGGGGTGGATGAGCAGTTCTTC.